What follows are 8 T cell receptor beta chains derived from one specimen sequenced in a study of sequential checkpoint blockade in melanoma. Here immunoSEQ multiplex PCR was the method, and the copy in TCRdb shows in-frame clones only, minus some. The sample holds some 11,000 clones, just under 80% seen once. Treatment: randomized to nivolumab then ipilimumab (arm A) or the reverse (arm B). The sample here was CD8+ T cells sorted from blood (inferred from file names), taken from a patient given nivolumab and ipilimumab in sequence. These receptor sequences come from a human donor with melanoma.

This chain joins TRBV15 and TRBJ2-3; 7 bases match TRBD2. Germline CDR1 LNHNV, CDR2 YYDKDF (reference sequence). The CDR3 sequence is 15 residues long. The V gene end was trimmed by 3 bases and the J gene end by 6 bases; junction bases not matched to a gene: 9. CDR3: CATSRVGGSMDTQYF. CDR3 in DNA: TGTGCCACCAGCAGGGTGGGCGGGAGTATGGATACGCAGTATTTT.

The chain joins TRBV29-1 to TRBJ1-2; 10 bases agree with TRBD1. This CDR3 spans 13 amino acids. Germline V lookup: CDR1 SQVTM, CDR2 ANQGSEA. Trimming cost V 5 bases and J 8 bases; bases outside gene matches: 8. CDR3: CSVPTGGAWGYTF. CDR3 sequence (DNA): TGCAGCGTTCCGACAGGGGGCGCGTGGGGCTACACCTTC.

The rearrangement joins TRBV11-1 to TRBJ2-1; possible D gene TRBD1, 5 bases. V was trimmed by 6 bases and J by 7 bases, leaving 19 bases between them. The CDR3 length is 15 residues. Germline V gives CDR1 SGHAT, CDR2 FQDESV (reference sequence). CDR3 loop: CASSLIGAGGNEQFF. In DNA form, the CDR3 reads TGTGCCAGCAGTCTTATTGGGGCAGGCGGTAATGAGCAGTTCTTC. Supplemented by reference TRBV11-1 and TRBJ2-1, the full variable domain reads EAEVAQSPRYKITEKSQAVAFWCDPISGHATLYWYRQILGQGPELLVQFQDESVVDDSQLPKDRFSAERLKGVDSTLKIQPAELGDSAMYLCASSLIGAGGNEQFFGPGTRLTVL.

J is TRBJ2-2 and V is TRBV11-3; D is perhaps TRBD1 (6 bases). Germline V gene sequence: CDR1 SGHNT, CDR2 YENEEA. CDR3 length: 15 residues. V lost 5 bases to trimming and J lost 4 bases, with 14 bases between them. The CDR3, as DNA: TGTGCCAGCAGCCCTTTCAGGGGAAGCACCGGGGAGCTGTTTTTT. Residues: CASSPFRGSTGELFF. The variable domain in full, with the rest retrieved from reference TRBV11-3 and TRBJ2-2, is EAGVVQSPRYKIIEKKQPVAFWCNPISGHNTLYWYLQNLGQGPELLIRYENEEAVDDSQLPKDRFSAERLKGVDSTLKIQPAELGDSAVYLCASSPFRGSTGELFFGEGSRLTVL.

This sequence joins TRBV27 and TRBJ2-7; D is possibly TRBD2 (6 bases). Germline lookup yields CDR1 MNHEY and CDR2 SMNVEV (reference sequence). Trimming took off 5 bases at V and 0 bases at J, with 17 bases between the two ends. This CDR3 is built from 16 residues. The CDR3 is CASSLTAGTLSYEQYF. Written as DNA, the CDR3 is TGTGCCAGCAGTCTCACCGCGGGGACTCTCTCCTACGAGCAGTACTTC.

The chain is built from TRBV6-1 and TRBJ2-7, with TRBD1 identical over 8 bases. This CDR3 spans 18 amino acids. J was trimmed by 4 bases and V by 4 bases; bases with no gene match: 18. The germline V gene encodes CDR1 MNHNS and CDR2 SASEGT. This CDR3 is CASSGMTGVEKTVYEQYF. DNA of the CDR3: TGTGCCAGCAGTGGAATGACAGGGGTCGAGAAAACCGTGTACGAGCAGTACTTC.

This clone was detected a few times. CDR3 DNA sequence: TGTGCCAGCAGTGAACTAGCGGGAGAGACCGGGGAGCTGTTTTTT. Its protein is CASSELAGETGELFF. V and J are TRBV6-1 and TRBJ2-2; 10 bases are a match to TRBD2. The CDR3 has 15 amino acids. V was pared by 2 bases and J by 5 bases, with 2 bases of the junction left unmatched. Germline CDR1 MNHNS, CDR2 SASEGT.

This clone was observed a single time. The chain uses TRBV4-1 and TRBJ2-7; 11 nucleotides line up with TRBD1. The CDR3 runs 17 residues. The junction had 9 bases not matched to a gene; V was cut back by 2 bases and J by 3 bases. CDR1 is MGHRA, CDR2 YSYEKL, per germline. In DNA form, the CDR3 reads TGCGCCAGCAGCCAAAACGGTGCGGGGACAGGGGGCTACGAGCAGTACTTC. Translating it yields CASSQNGAGTGGYEQYF.